This T cell receptor (beta chain) was documented in a study of control samples from healthy donors and cancer patients. The count of this clone is one. This table comes from immunoSEQ multiplex PCR, and its TCRdb copy is limited to in-frame clones, with some not included. The data hold approximately 140,000 clones, with around 90% observed a single time. The sample was blood. The TCR was taken from a man in his thirties or forties in good health.

The CDR3 bases are TGTGCCTGGAGCCGAGGACTGTACAATGAGCAGTTCTTC. Residues: CAWSRGLYNEQFF. The chain recombines TRBV30 with TRBJ2-1, with D perhaps TRBD2 (5 bases). This CDR3 comprises 13 residues. Germline loops: CDR1 GTSNPN, CDR2 SVGIG (reference sequence). Trimming cost V 3 bases and J 4 bases, with 10 bases left between them.